This T cell receptor beta chain derives from a study of T cell repertoires in cytomegalovirus infection. The overall study: In public TCR beta signatures, there were indications of both CMV infection and matching HLA type. Findings of the study overall: What dominated the ex vivo response were HLA-C-restricted CMV-specific TCR beta clonotypes. CMV carriers having the relevant HLA were flagged by cumulative public TCR beta family frequency.

V dropped 2 bases and J dropped 7 bases, with 12 bases sitting between them. Looked up from germline, CDR1 is SGHTA and CDR2 is FQGNSA. The CDR3 totals 14 residues. This clonotype appeared many times. Its specificity is unknown. TCRdb recomputed calls from the reads with MiXCR, one row per CDR3 protein. The sample holds approximately 240,000 distinct CDR3 sequences, 9% to 15% seen once. The TCR comes from a human donor in good health (CMV status not recorded). Some clones in this sample may be carry-over from other donors' samples. The sequenced material came from PBMCs. The gene calls are TRBV7-2 and TRBJ1-5; TRBD1 might be the D (6 bases). CDR3 sequence: CASSLSQGTQPQHF. The CDR3 nucleotides read TGTGCCAGCAGCTTATCACAGGGTACGCAGCCCCAGCATTTT.